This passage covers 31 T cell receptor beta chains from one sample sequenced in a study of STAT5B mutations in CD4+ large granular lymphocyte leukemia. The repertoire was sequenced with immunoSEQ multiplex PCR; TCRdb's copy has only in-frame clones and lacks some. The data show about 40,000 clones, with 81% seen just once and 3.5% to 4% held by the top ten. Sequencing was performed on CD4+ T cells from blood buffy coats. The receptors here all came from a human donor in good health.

The CDR3 spells CASSIGDSSYEQYF. The CDR3 nucleotides read TGTGCCAGTAGTATCGGGGACAGTTCCTACGAGCAGTACTTC. The chain has TRBV19 and TRBJ2-7, with TRBD1 identical over 7 bases. There are 14 residues in the CDR3. From germline, CDR1 is LNHDA and CDR2 SQIVND (reference sequence). V was pared by 3 bases and J by 1 base, with 3 bases of the junction left unmatched.

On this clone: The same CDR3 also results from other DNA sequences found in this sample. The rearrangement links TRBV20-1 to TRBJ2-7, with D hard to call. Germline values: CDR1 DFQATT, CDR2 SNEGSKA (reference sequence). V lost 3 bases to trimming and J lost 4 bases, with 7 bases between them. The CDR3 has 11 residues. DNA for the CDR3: TGCAGTGCTAGTTCGCCTTACGAGCAGTACTTC. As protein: CSASSPYEQYF.

The CDR3 sequence is CASSPQGLGELFF. CDR3 bases: TGTGCCAGCAGCCCTCAGGGACTGGGGGAGCTGTTTTTT. This chain links TRBV9 with TRBJ2-2; D is possibly TRBD2 (6 bases). The CDR3 has 13 amino acids. CDR1 is SGDLS and CDR2 is YYNGEE in the germline V gene. V lost 4 bases and J 8 bases, leaving 12 bases between the germline ends. Using reference TRBV9 and TRBJ2-2 for the parts outside the CDR3, the full variable domain is DSGVTQTPKHLITATGQRVTLRCSPRSGDLSVYWYQQSLDQGLQFLIQYYNGEERAKGNILERFSAQQFPDLHSELNLSSLELGDSALYFCASSPQGLGELFFGEGSRLTVL.

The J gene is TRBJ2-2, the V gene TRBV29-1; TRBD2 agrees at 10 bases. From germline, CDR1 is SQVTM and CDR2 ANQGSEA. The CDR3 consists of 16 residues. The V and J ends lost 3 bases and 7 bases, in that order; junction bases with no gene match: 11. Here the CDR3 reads CSVDGEAGGGYGELFF. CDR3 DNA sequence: TGCAGCGTTGACGGAGAAGCGGGAGGGGGGTACGGGGAGCTGTTTTTT.

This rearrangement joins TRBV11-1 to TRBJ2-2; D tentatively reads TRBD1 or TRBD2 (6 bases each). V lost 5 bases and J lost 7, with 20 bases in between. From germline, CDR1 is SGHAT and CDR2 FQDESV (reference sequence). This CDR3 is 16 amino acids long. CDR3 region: CASSLPPPGAVGELFF. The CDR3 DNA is TGTGCCAGCAGCCTCCCCCCTCCGGGGGCGGTCGGGGAGCTGTTTTTT. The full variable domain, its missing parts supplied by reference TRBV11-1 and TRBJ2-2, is EAEVAQSPRYKITEKSQAVAFWCDPISGHATLYWYRQILGQGPELLVQFQDESVVDDSQLPKDRFSAERLKGVDSTLKIQPAELGDSAMYLCASSLPPPGAVGELFFGEGSRLTVL.

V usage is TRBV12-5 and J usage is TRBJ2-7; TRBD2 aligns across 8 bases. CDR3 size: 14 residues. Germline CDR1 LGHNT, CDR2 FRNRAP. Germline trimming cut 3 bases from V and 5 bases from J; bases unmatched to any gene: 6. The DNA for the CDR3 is TGTGCTAGTGGTTTTAACAGCGGGAGCCACGAGCAGTACTTC. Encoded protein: CASGFNSGSHEQYF.

CDR3 coding DNA: TGTGCCAGCAGCTCTGGCGGACTCTCCGCTTACGAGCAGTACTTC. Amino acid sequence: CASSSGGLSAYEQYF. This rearrangement joins TRBV5-6 to TRBJ2-7; maybe TRBD2 (5 bases). Germline V gene data show CDR1 as SGHDT and CDR2 as YYEEEE. The germline V and J ends were trimmed by 3 bases and 4 bases, with 17 bases remaining between them. CDR3 length equals 15 residues. Variable domain in full (rest from reference TRBV5-6 and TRBJ2-7): DAGVTQSPTHLIKTRGQQVTLRCSPKSGHDTVSWYQQALGQGPQFIFQYYEEEERQRGNFPDRFSGHQFPNYSSELNVNALLLGDSALYLCASSSGGLSAYEQYFGPGTRLTVT.

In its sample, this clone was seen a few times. CDR3 amino acids: CASSQGETQYF. The CDR3 DNA is TGTGCCAGCAGCCAAGGGGAGACCCAGTACTTC. The J gene is TRBJ2-5, the V gene TRBV5-4; no firm D call. This CDR3 has 11 amino acids. Deletions cut 4 bases from V and 5 bases from J, with 6 bases between. Germline loops: CDR1 SGHNT, CDR2 YYREEE (reference sequence).

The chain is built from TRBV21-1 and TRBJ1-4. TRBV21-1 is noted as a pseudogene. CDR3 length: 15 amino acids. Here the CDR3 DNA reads TGTGCCAGCAGCTCTGGGGGACCCCTCCAGGAAAAACTGTTTTTT. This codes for CASSSGGPLQEKLFF.

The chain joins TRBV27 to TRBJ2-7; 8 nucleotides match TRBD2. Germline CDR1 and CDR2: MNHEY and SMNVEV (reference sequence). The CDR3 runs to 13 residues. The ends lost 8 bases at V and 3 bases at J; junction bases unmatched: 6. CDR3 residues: CASSNREGYEQYF. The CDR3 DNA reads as TGTGCCAGCTCGAACCGGGAGGGCTACGAGCAGTACTTC.

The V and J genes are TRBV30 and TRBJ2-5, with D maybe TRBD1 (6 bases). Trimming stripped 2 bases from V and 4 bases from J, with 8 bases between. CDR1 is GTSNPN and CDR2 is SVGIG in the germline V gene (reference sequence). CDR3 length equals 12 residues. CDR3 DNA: TGTGCCTGGAGTCAGGGGCCAGAGACCCAGTACTTC. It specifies CAWSQGPETQYF.

This chain's CDR3 is CASSNRLVSSYEQYF. The CDR3, as DNA: TGCGCCAGCAGCAACCGGCTTGTAAGCTCCTACGAGCAGTACTTC. The chain couples TRBV5-1 to TRBJ2-7; no clear D gene. Trimming removed 4 bases from V and 0 bases from J, with 14 bases in between. Germline CDR1 and CDR2: SGHRS and YFSETQ. This CDR3 is 15 amino acids long.

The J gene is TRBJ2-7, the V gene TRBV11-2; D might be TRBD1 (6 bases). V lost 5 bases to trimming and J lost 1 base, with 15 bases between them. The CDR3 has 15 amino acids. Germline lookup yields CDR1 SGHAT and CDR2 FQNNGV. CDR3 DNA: TGTGCCAGCAGCCCGAGGACAGAAGGGTCCTACGAGCAGTACTTC. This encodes CASSPRTEGSYEQYF.

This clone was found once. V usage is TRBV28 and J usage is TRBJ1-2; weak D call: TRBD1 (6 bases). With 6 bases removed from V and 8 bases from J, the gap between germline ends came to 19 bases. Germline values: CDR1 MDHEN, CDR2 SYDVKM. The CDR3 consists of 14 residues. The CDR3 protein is CASRQGGGAWGYTF. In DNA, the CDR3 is TGTGCCAGCAGGCAAGGAGGGGGGGCTTGGGGCTACACCTTC.

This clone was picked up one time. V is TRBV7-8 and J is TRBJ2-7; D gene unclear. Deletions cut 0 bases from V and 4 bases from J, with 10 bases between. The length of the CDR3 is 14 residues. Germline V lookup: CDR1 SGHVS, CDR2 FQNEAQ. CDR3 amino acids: CASSLASGVYEQYF. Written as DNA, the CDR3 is TGTGCCAGCAGCTTAGCGAGTGGGGTGTACGAGCAGTACTTC. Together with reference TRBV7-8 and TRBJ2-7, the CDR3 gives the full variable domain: GAGVSQSPRYKVAKRGQDVALRCDPISGHVSLFWYQQALGQGPEFLTYFQNEAQLDKSGLPSDRFFAERPEGSVSTLKIQRTQQEDSAVYLCASSLASGVYEQYFGPGTRLTVT.

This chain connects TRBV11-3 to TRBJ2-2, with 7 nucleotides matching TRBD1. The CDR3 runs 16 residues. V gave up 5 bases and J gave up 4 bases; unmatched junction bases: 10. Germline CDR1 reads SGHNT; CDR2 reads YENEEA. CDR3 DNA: TGTGCCAGCAGCCCCCCTCAGGACAGGTTCACCGGGGAGCTGTTTTTT. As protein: CASSPPQDRFTGELFF.

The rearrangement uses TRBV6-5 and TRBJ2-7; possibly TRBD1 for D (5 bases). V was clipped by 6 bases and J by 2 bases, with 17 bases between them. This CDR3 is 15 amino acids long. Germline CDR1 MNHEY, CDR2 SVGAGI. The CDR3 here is CASSLTPQGTYEQYF. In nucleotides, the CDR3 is TGTGCCAGCAGCTTAACCCCCCAGGGAACCTACGAGCAGTACTTC.

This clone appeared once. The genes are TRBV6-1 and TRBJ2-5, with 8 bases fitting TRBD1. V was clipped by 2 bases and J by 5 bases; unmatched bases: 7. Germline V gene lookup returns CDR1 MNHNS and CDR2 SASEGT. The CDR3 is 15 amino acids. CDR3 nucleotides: TGTGCCAGCAGTGAACCGGGACAGGTTACGGAGACCCAGTACTTC. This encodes CASSEPGQVTETQYF.

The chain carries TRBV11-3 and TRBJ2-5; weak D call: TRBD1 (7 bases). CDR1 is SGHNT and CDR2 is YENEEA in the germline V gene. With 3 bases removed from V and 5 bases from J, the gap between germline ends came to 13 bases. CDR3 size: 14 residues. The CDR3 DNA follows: TGTGCCAGCAGCTTCTCGACAGGGAGGGAGACCCAGTACTTC. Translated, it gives CASSFSTGRETQYF.

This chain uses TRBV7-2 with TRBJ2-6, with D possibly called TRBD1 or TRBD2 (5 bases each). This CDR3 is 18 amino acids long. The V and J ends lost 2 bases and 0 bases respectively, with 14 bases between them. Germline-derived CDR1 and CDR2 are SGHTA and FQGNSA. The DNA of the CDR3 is TGTGCCAGCAGCTTACTCTGGGGGTCCAGCTCTGGGGCCAACGTCCTGACTTTC. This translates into CASSLLWGSSSGANVLTF.

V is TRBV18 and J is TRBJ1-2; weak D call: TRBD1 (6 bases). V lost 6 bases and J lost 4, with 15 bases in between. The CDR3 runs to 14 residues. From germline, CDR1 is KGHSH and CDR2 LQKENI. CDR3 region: CASSPPGDSYGYTF. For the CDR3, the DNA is TGTGCCAGCTCCCCCCCAGGGGATAGCTATGGCTACACCTTC. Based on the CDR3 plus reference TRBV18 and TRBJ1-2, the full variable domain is NAGVMQNPRHLVRRRGQEARLRCSPMKGHSHVYWYRQLPEEGLKFMVYLQKENIIDESGMPKERFSAEFPKEGPSILRIQQVVRGDSAAYFCASSPPGDSYGYTFGSGTRLTVV.

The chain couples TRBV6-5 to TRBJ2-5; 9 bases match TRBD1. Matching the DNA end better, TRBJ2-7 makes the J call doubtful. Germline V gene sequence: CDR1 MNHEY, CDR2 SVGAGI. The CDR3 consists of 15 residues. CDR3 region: CASSYSVGQGGEQYF. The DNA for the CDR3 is TGTGCCAGCAGTTACTCAGTGGGACAGGGCGGCGAGCAGTACTTC.

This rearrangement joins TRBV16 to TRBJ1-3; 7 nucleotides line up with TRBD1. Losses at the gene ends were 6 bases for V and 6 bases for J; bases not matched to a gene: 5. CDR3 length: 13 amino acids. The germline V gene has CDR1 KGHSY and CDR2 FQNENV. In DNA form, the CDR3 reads TGTGCCAGCAGTGCCGGGACAGCAAACACCATATATTTT. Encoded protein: CASSAGTANTIYF.

The CDR3 DNA is TGTGCCAGCAGCTTGCCGGGACAGGAGACCCCTTCCTATGGCTACACCTTC. Amino acids: CASSLPGQETPSYGYTF. V gene TRBV21-1 combines with J gene TRBJ1-2; TRBD1 was called by the table and not checked on the DNA. TRBV21-1 corresponds to a pseudogene. The CDR3 length is 17 residues.

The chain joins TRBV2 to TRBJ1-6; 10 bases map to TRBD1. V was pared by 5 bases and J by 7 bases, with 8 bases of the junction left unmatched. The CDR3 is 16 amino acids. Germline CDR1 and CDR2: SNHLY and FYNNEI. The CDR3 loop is CASSSNRQGANSPLHF. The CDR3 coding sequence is TGTGCCAGCAGTTCTAACAGACAGGGGGCGAATTCACCCCTCCACTTT.

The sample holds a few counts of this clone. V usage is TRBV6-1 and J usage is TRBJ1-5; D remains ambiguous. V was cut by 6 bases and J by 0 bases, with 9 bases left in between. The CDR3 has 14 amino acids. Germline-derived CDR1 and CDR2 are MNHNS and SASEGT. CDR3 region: CASRDQVSNQPQHF. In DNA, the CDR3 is TGTGCCAGCAGAGACCAGGTTAGCAATCAGCCCCAGCATTTT.

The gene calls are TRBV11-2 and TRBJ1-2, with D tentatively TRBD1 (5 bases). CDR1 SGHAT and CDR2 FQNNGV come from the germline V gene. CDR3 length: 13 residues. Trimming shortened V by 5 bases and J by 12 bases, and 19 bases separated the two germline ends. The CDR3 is CASSVTGLSLHTF. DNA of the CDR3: TGTGCCAGCAGCGTAACGGGACTAAGTCTCCACACCTTC.

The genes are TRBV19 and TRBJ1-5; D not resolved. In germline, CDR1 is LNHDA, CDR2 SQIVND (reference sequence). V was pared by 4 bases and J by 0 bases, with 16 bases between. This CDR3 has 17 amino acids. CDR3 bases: TGTGCCAGTAGTACTACCGGACCGATCTATAGCAATCAGCCCCAGCATTTT. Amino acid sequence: CASSTTGPIYSNQPQHF.

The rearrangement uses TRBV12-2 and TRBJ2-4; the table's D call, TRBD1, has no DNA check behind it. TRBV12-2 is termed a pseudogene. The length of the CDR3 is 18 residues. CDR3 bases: TGTGCAAGTCGCATTAAACCCTGGGACAGAATAGCCAAAAACATTCAGTACTTC. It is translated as CASRIKPWDRIAKNIQYF.

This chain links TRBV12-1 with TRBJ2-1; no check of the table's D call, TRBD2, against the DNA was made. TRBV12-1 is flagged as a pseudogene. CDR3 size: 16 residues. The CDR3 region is CASSFTRAEGYDEQFF. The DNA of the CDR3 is TGTGCCAGCAGCTTCACGCGGGCCGAAGGTTATGATGAGCAGTTCTTC.

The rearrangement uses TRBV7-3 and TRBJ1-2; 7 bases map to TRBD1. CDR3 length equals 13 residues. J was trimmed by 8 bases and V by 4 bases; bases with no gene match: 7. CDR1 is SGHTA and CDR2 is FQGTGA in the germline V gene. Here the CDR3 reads CASSSGTGEGYTF. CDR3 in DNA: TGTGCCAGCAGCTCCGGTACAGGGGAGGGCTACACCTTC.